The rows below give T cell receptor beta chains drawn from one sample of a study of blood T cell repertoires in COVID-19. Clones were read by immunoSEQ multiplex PCR, and TCRdb kept only the in-frame ones, dropping some. The table lists roughly 260,000 clones, about nine tenths of them singletons, with 2% to 2.5% in the top ten. The sequencing sample was made of peripheral blood. These receptors all stem from a woman aged 45-60 years who had recovered from COVID-19. Each CDR3 is given with its conserved first and last residue. Size values are once, few and many counts, or a class for expanded clones, and some rows have none.

few,TRBV11-1,CASSLGGGAGTGELFF
NA,TRBV9,CASSASGHQPQHF
NA,TRBV10-2,CASSEGDSRAFF
NA,TRBV6-4,CASSPGTGGRTGELFF
NA,TRBV6-1,CASSELGTVNSPLHF
NA,TRBV4-3,CASSQDRTGRGYTF
NA,TRBV7-9,CASSLSGNTIYF
NA,TRBV3-1/TRBV3-2,CASSQDTGVAFF
NA,TRBV4-2,CASSPTGLYGYTF
NA,TRBV19,CASSIMEFEKLFF
NA,TRBV28,CASMTGGQGGNTIYF
NA,TRBV5-1,CASSWGTSGFGEQFF
few,TRBV15,CATSREGTSTDNEQFF
NA,TRBV5-4,CASSSPGSPLHF
NA,TRBV6-2/TRBV6-3,CASSFGTPRVGQPQHF
NA,TRBV19,CASSIQGRDTEAFF
NA,TRBV27,CASSSGADSSYEQYF
NA,TRBV4-2,CASSQAGETQYF
few,TRBV5-6,CASSLPTALNTEAFF
NA,TRBV10-2,CASRGDRDKGGHGIQYF
NA,TRBV12-3/TRBV12-4,CASSSNNEQFF
NA,TRBV25-1,CASSELLFYGYTF
NA,TRBV7-7,CASSTGGEQFF
NA,TRBV7-2,CASSVESGDTQYF
few,TRBV7-2,CASSPRFDTEAFF
once,TRBV10-3,CAISPQGADGYTF
NA,TRBV9,CASSYGQGAATNEKLFF
NA,TRBV9,CASSPRGRQSSYEQYF
many,TRBV7-3,CASSPDRASGYTF
NA,TRBV5-6,CASSLDRGNAYNEQFF
few,TRBV9,CASSVLEVSEQFF
NA,TRBV6-2/TRBV6-3,CASSRKGLPYEQYF
NA,TRBV18,CASSPNDPGSGNTIYF
few,TRBV15,CATSRDHSYEQYF
NA,TRBV2,CASSLDTQDYNEQFF
NA,TRBV5-1,CASSLRTGAGNTIYF
once,TRBV9,CASSVATVGELFF
NA,TRBV4-1,CASSQGQGPSYEQYF
NA,TRBV5-1,CASSLVSTHEAFF
NA,TRBV11-2,CASSLETVLAGFYNEQFF
NA,TRBV28,CASSLLSGVRAKNIQYF
few,TRBV7-8,CASSSTGVGTQPYTDTQYF
NA,TRBV20-1,CSASPGTSGSYNEQFF
NA,TRBV6-2/TRBV6-3,CASSDRVREQYF
NA,TRBV28,CASSEQGANYEQYF
NA,TRBV6-1,CASSEKAGGGNEQFF
NA,TRBV7-2,CASSLRQGGSPLHF
NA,TRBV15,CATEGGRAETQYF
NA,TRBV11-2,CASSLVGAGVPPGELFF
NA,TRBV11-2,CASRALQGGVSYEQYF
NA,TRBV5-1,CASSLDRDYGYTF
NA,TRBV9,CASSTPPRQGPSGANVLTF
few,TRBV10-3,CAISESPMGQVYGYTF
once,TRBV30,CAWARHWAYNEQFF
NA,TRBV21-1,CASSFRQGDLYEQYF
NA,TRBV27,CASSLWRGVTDTQYF
NA,TRBV6-2/TRBV6-3,CASSYADHYEQYF
NA,TRBV6-6,CASNAPGLESSYEQYF
once,TRBV5-5,CASSLGHVYMNTEAFF